This TCR beta chain was identified during a study of vaccination and CD4 T cells after COVID-19. Sequence data for DNA of cultured CD4+ T cells were generated by the Oncomine TCR Beta short-read assay. Each CDR3 protein is one row after TCRdb ran MiXCR on the PCR reads. The repertoire holds roughly 15,000 distinct CDR3 sequences, with less than 60% as singletons. Time point defined: late sampling 161 to 241 days after vaccination in three convalescent patients. This sample's treatment: approximately nine-day PBMC culture with coronavirus spike peptide pools or control peptides (ViraFEST assay). The CDR3 has 13 amino acids. Germline CDR1 is SNHLY and CDR2 is FYNNEI. Trimming took off 8 bases at V and 5 bases at J, with 16 bases between the two ends. Remarks on this clonotype: Its specificity is not known.

This specimen consisted of CD4+ T cells from blood, cultured in vitro, obtained about 7 months after SARS-CoV-2 vaccination. This sequence originates from a human donor who had recovered from COVID-19. The chain has TRBV2 and TRBJ2-7; D not resolved. The CDR3 loop reads CASGPQLYDEQYF. CDR3 nucleotide sequence: TGTGCCAGCGGCCCCCAACTATACGACGAGCAGTACTTC.